These T cell receptor beta chains were read from a single sample in a study of T-cell memory formation after mild COVID-19. One entry per CDR3 protein, called by TCRdb with MiXCR from the 5' RACE reads. The top ten clones hold 13% of a sample with 300,000 to 400,000 distinct CDR3 sequences, under 30% of them seen once. The sequencing input was PBMCs or a T cell subset sorted from them (not recorded which). Receptor source: an adult woman who had mild COVID-19 (a few samples of this study predate the infection). Cell type and time point are not known. Both conserved end residues are part of each CDR3. D genes are given only for firm matches. The size entry is marked missing in some rows and otherwise reads once, few, many or a size class.

d_call,j_call,v_call,clone_size,cdr3_aa,cdr3_nt
TRBD1,TRBJ2-1,TRBV7-9,many,CASSSSGQGTEQFF,TGTGCCAGCAGCTCCTCGGGACAGGGTACTGAGCAGTTCTTC
TRBD1,TRBJ1-2,TRBV6-5,NA,CASSLGQVTYGYTF,TGTGCCAGCAGCCTGGGACAGGTTACCTATGGCTACACCTTC
NA,TRBJ2-7,TRBV12-3/TRBV12-4,NA,CASSFGGYGGSYEQYF,TGTGCCAGCAGTTTTGGGGGGTATGGTGGCTCCTACGAGCAGTACTTC
TRBD2,TRBJ2-2,TRBV5-4,NA,CASSMTSGSAGELFF,TGTGCCAGCAGCATGACTAGCGGGAGCGCCGGGGAGCTGTTTTTT
TRBD2,TRBJ2-2,TRBV24-1,NA,CATSDFRTSGKGTGELFF,TGTGCCACCAGTGATTTCCGGACTAGCGGGAAAGGCACCGGGGAGCTGTTTTTT
NA,TRBJ1-1,TRBV4-2,once,CASSQEGGRSPTEAFF,TGTGCCAGCAGCCAAGAGGGTGGCAGGTCCCCCACTGAAGCTTTCTTT
NA,TRBJ2-3,TRBV6-5,few,CASSAQNHRTDTQYF,TGTGCCAGCAGCGCGCAGAACCACCGAACAGATACGCAGTATTTT
NA,TRBJ1-2,TRBV5-6,few,CASSLGTVLYGYTF,TGTGCCAGCAGCTTGGGGACAGTACTCTATGGCTACACCTTC
TRBD2,TRBJ2-7,TRBV20-1,NA,CSARSQAGGYYEQYF,TGCAGTGCTAGAAGTCAAGCGGGGGGGTACTACGAGCAGTACTTC
NA,TRBJ2-1,TRBV5-1,NA,CASSSVGDSYNEQFF,TGCGCCAGCAGCTCGGTAGGGGACTCCTACAATGAGCAGTTCTTC
NA,TRBJ1-1,TRBV12-3/TRBV12-4,few,CASSFGAGSPAEAFF,TGTGCCAGCAGTTTTGGGGCAGGGTCGCCAGCTGAAGCTTTCTTT
TRBD1,TRBJ1-2,TRBV7-3,NA,CASSSETGIGYTF,TGTGCCAGCAGCTCAGAGACAGGGATTGGCTACACCTTC
TRBD1,TRBJ2-7,TRBV5-1,NA,CASSLGGAGTGAYEQYF,TGCGCCAGCAGCTTGGGAGGGGCCGGGACAGGGGCCTACGAGCAGTACTTC
NA,TRBJ2-3,TRBV20-1,few,CSANGRGPGRNTQYF,TGCAGTGCCAACGGGCGGGGGCCGGGGAGGAATACGCAGTATTTT
TRBD2,TRBJ2-2,TRBV7-2,few,CASSLSGRAGTGELFF,TGTGCCAGCAGCCTTAGCGGGAGGGCGGGCACCGGGGAGCTGTTTTTT
TRBD2,TRBJ2-7,TRBV29-1,few,CSVGTSANYEQYF,TGCAGCGTCGGGACTAGCGCCAACTACGAGCAGTACTTC
NA,TRBJ2-5,TRBV5-1,NA,CASSLVAGTQETQYF,TGCGCCAGCAGCTTGGTAGCCGGGACGCAAGAGACCCAGTACTTC
NA,TRBJ1-2,TRBV14,NA,CASSQAGSYGYTF,TGTGCCAGCAGCCAAGCTGGGAGCTATGGCTACACCTTC
NA,TRBJ2-1,TRBV19,NA,CASTTSGVRIHEQFF,TGTGCCAGCACAACCTCGGGTGTCCGTATTCATGAGCAGTTCTTC
NA,TRBJ2-5,TRBV15,NA,CATSNSGELSQETQYF,TGTGCCACCAGCAACTCGGGGGAGCTTAGCCAAGAGACCCAGTACTTC
NA,TRBJ2-5,TRBV29-1,few,CSAQHGLGETQYF,TGCAGCGCCCAACATGGGTTAGGGGAGACCCAGTACTTC
TRBD2,TRBJ2-2,TRBV4-1,NA,CASSLGTSGGPNTGELFF,TGCGCCAGCAGCCTCGGGACTAGCGGGGGTCCGAACACCGGGGAGCTGTTTTTT
TRBD2,TRBJ2-1,TRBV5-1,few,CASRRISAGEGHEQFF,TGCGCCAGCAGAAGGATATCCGCGGGGGAGGGCCATGAGCAGTTCTTC
NA,TRBJ2-3,TRBV5-1,many,CASRSQGRADTQYF,TGCGCCAGCAGGTCGCAGGGGAGGGCAGATACGCAGTATTTT
TRBD2,TRBJ2-7,TRBV12-3/TRBV12-4,few,CASSFEEGLAGGYEQYF,TGTGCCAGCAGTTTCGAGGAGGGACTAGCGGGAGGCTACGAGCAGTACTTC